These T cell receptor beta chains were read from a single sample in a study of shared clonotypes between healthy human individuals. The method was immunoSEQ multiplex PCR; TCRdb's version includes in-frame clones alone and lacks a portion of them. The table lists under 2.5 million clones, approximately 90% of them singletons. Sequenced: naive CD4+ T cells from PBMCs. The source is a man aged 18 to 29 in good health. Some clones in this sample may be carry-over from other donors' samples. CDR3s include the opening cysteine and the closing phenylalanine or tryptophan. The D gene is left open where the match is weak. Clone size is not always given. Where it is, it says once, few, many or a class for expanded clones.

clone size,J gene,D gene,V gene,CDR3 DNA,CDR3 protein
-,TRBJ2-3,-,TRBV29-1,TGCAGCGTTAAGGGGAGTTACGGTACAGATACGCAGTATTTT,CSVKGSYGTDTQYF
-,TRBJ2-1,-,TRBV4-2,TGTGCCAGCAGCCCCACTAGCAATGGCGATGAGCAGTTCTTC,CASSPTSNGDEQFF
once,TRBJ2-3,-,TRBV5-1,TGCGCCAGCAGCTTGGCTCGGACTACCCCCACAGATACGCAGTATTTT,CASSLARTTPTDTQYF
-,TRBJ1-5,-,TRBV2,TGTGCCAGCAGTTTCACACGGGGGGCGCGCCAGCCCCAGCATTTT,CASSFTRGARQPQHF
-,TRBJ2-7,-,TRBV7-2,TGTGCCAGCACCCTGGTTGGTCGGGGAGAGCAGTACTTC,CASTLVGRGEQYF
-,TRBJ2-5,TRBD2,TRBV19,TGTGCCACGAGCGGGAGGGTAGATGTGGAGACCCAGTACTTC,CATSGRVDVETQYF
-,TRBJ2-1,-,TRBV6-1,TGTGCCAGCCTTACAATCGGCAGGGCCAATGAGCAGTTCTTC,CASLTIGRANEQFF
-,TRBJ2-7,TRBD1,TRBV9,TGTGCCAGCAGCCCAGACCCGACAGGGTCCTACGAGCAGTACTTC,CASSPDPTGSYEQYF
-,TRBJ1-5,TRBD1,TRBV6-1,TGTGCCAGCAGCGAGGGACAGTATAGCAATCAGCCCCAGCATTTT,CASSEGQYSNQPQHF
-,TRBJ2-1,TRBD2,TRBV7-9,TGTGCCAGCAGCCCCCGGCCCAGCGGGAACAATGAGCAGTTCTTC,CASSPRPSGNNEQFF
-,TRBJ2-7,-,TRBV5-1,TGCGCCAGCAGCTGGGACAATCCCTACGAGCAGTACTTC,CASSWDNPYEQYF
-,TRBJ2-7,TRBD2,TRBV11-2,TGTGCCAGCAGCTTAGATTTCAGGCTAGCGGTGGGGGCCTACGAGCAGTACTTC,CASSLDFRLAVGAYEQYF
few,TRBJ1-1,-,TRBV5-1,TGCGCCAGCAGCTTGGATATGCAGGATAGAGCTTTCTTT,CASSLDMQDRAFF
-,TRBJ2-7,TRBD1,TRBV14,TGTGCCAGCAGCCCTTGGACAGGGGTGGCCGAGCGGGTGGACTACGAGCAGTACTTC,CASSPWTGVAERVDYEQYF
-,TRBJ2-1,-,TRBV5-1,TGCGCCAGCAGCGTCTCCTACAATGAGCAGTTCTTC,CASSVSYNEQFF
-,TRBJ1-5,-,TRBV27,TGTGCCAGCAGTTCAGGACAATTTAAGGAGCCCCAGCATTTT,CASSSGQFKEPQHF
-,TRBJ2-5,-,TRBV11-3,TGTGCCAGCAGCTTAGGCTACCAAGAGACCCAGTACTTC,CASSLGYQETQYF
-,TRBJ2-7,TRBD2,TRBV11-2,TGTGCCAGCAGCGCGGGAGCCTACGAGCAGTACTTC,CASSAGAYEQYF
-,TRBJ2-2,-,TRBV28,TGTGCCAGCACCCCCCTGGAGAGGGGTCGGACCGGGGAGCTGTTTTTT,CASTPLERGRTGELFF
-,TRBJ2-7,-,TRBV4-1,TGCGCCAGCAGCCTGGATTCCCACTACGAGCAGTACTTC,CASSLDSHYEQYF
-,TRBJ1-1,-,TRBV29-1,TGCAGCGTTGAGAAGGGGCTAAGGACTGAAGCTTTCTTT,CSVEKGLRTEAFF
-,TRBJ2-1,TRBD1,TRBV28,TGTGCCAGCAGTTCGCTGACAGGGGGTGTCTACAATGAGCAGTTCTTC,CASSSLTGGVYNEQFF
once,TRBJ1-5,-,TRBV30,TGTGCCTGGAGTATATCCGGGGCCTATAGCAATCAGCCCCAGCATTTT,CAWSISGAYSNQPQHF
-,TRBJ2-2,-,TRBV5-1,TGCGCCAGCAGCTTGGTAGCCCAGGGGCCTACGAACACCGGGGAGCTGTTTTTT,CASSLVAQGPTNTGELFF